The clone carrying this T cell receptor (beta chain) was seen a handful of times. The antigen remains unidentified. Other DNA sequences within the sample encode an identical CDR3. The entry originates in a study of cytomegalovirus exposure and HLA in healthy donors. General study results and limits: It is likely that the observed cluster of highly shared sequence variants was a sequencing artifact. Listed as cytomegalovirus-associated were 150 or so TCR beta chains.

Use of 60 Vbeta and 13 Jbeta primers characterized the PCR. Some clones are missing from TCRdb's copy, which holds only in-frame ones; the method was immunoSEQ multiplex PCR. The sample shows some 130,000 clones, about 69% of them seen only once. This clonotype was obtained from a man aged 25 to 40 in good health and CMV-seronegative. Source material: PBMCs.

The CDR3 sequence: CASSRDSNTEAFF. In DNA form, the CDR3 reads TGTGCCAGCAGCCGGGACAGTAACACTGAAGCTTTCTTT. The V gene is TRBV5-4, the J gene TRBJ1-1; 7 nucleotides align to TRBD1. After removal of 4 bases from V and 2 bases from J, the junction contained 2 bases not matched to a gene. This CDR3 region has 13 residues. Germline loops: CDR1 SGHNT, CDR2 YYREEE (reference sequence).